This entry lists 13 T cell receptor beta chains sequenced from one sample in a study of cytomegalovirus exposure and HLA in healthy donors. The protocol was immunoSEQ multiplex PCR, while the TCRdb copy is restricted to in-frame clones and leaves out a portion. Here the sample spans some 120,000 clones, roughly 90% being singletons. Sequenced input: PBMCs. The source of these receptors is a woman between 18 and 29 years old in good health and CMV-seronegative.

The V and J genes are TRBV7-2 and TRBJ2-1; no firm D call. Germline V gene sequence: CDR1 SGHTA, CDR2 FQGNSA. V was shortened by 1 base and J by 3 bases, with 10 bases between the two germline ends. The CDR3 sequence is 15 residues long. The CDR3 is CASSLGFGSYNEQFF. CDR3 DNA sequence: TGTGCCAGCAGCTTAGGGTTCGGTAGCTACAATGAGCAGTTCTTC.

This chain links TRBV7-8 with TRBJ1-2; tentatively, D is TRBD1 (6 bases). V lost 0 bases to trimming and J lost 6 bases, with 11 bases between them. The CDR3 is 14 amino acids. Germline V gene data show CDR1 as SGHVS and CDR2 as FQNEAQ. CDR3 loop: CASSLAGGANGYTF. DNA for the CDR3: TGTGCCAGCAGCTTAGCGGGGGGGGCTAATGGCTACACCTTC.

The V and J genes are TRBV18 and TRBJ2-7, with 12 bases fitting TRBD2. The trim removed 5 bases at V and 4 bases at J, leaving 3 bases unmatched. This CDR3 spans 14 amino acids. Germline V CDR1 and CDR2: KGHSH, LQKENI. DNA of the CDR3: TGTGCCAGCTCAAGGACTAGCGGGATATACGAGCAGTACTTC. It translates to CASSRTSGIYEQYF.

The V gene is TRBV5-6, the J gene TRBJ2-7; TRBD1 agrees at 7 bases. This CDR3 contains 17 residues. The germline V gene has CDR1 SGHDT and CDR2 YYEEEE. V lost 0 bases and J lost 1; bases outside the gene matches: 10. CDR3 nucleotide sequence: TGTGCCAGCAGCTTGGGAGGAAGACAGGGATATTCCTACGAGCAGTACTTC. As protein: CASSLGGRQGYSYEQYF.

The rearrangement joins TRBV6-1 to TRBJ1-5; unclear D gene. Per the germline V gene, CDR1 is MNHNS and CDR2 is SASEGT. The CDR3 is 13 residues long. V dropped 5 bases and J dropped 2 bases, with 7 bases sitting between them. DNA for the CDR3: TGTGCCAGCAGTTTCACAGGCAATCAGCCCCAGCATTTT. Its protein is CASSFTGNQPQHF.

J is TRBJ1-5 and V is TRBV28; 11 positions match TRBD1. V shed 4 bases and J 4 bases; nucleotides not matched to a gene: 6. Germline assignment: CDR1 MDHEN and CDR2 SYDVKM. The length of the CDR3 is 16 residues. CDR3 DNA sequence: TGTGCCAGCAGTTCCGCGGGACAGGGGGTGAATCAGCCCCAGCATTTT. It translates to CASSSAGQGVNQPQHF.

The rearrangement joins TRBV21-1 to TRBJ2-7; TRBD2, the D gene given by the table, was not confirmed from the DNA. TRBV21-1 has pseudogene status. The CDR3 contains 17 residues. CDR3 sequence: CASSNRLAGGSSYEQYF. CDR3 sequence (DNA): TGTGCCAGCAGCAATCGACTAGCGGGAGGGAGCTCCTACGAGCAGTACTTC.

The rearrangement joins TRBV7-9 to TRBJ2-3, with a tentative D call TRBD1 (6 bases). The germline V gene encodes CDR1 SEHNR and CDR2 FQNEAQ (reference sequence). CDR3 length equals 15 residues. The ends were cut back, 6 bases at V and 1 base at J, with 14 bases in the middle. The CDR3 DNA follows: TGTGCCAGCAGGGGGACGGACAGCGGCACAGATACGCAGTATTTT. It codes for CASRGTDSGTDTQYF.

In nucleotides, the CDR3 is TGTGCCAGCAGTTTGGCCAGCTCCTACGAGCAGTACTTC. Encoded protein: CASSLASSYEQYF. The chain has TRBV28 and TRBJ2-7; D not resolved. The length of the CDR3 is 13 residues. The V gene lost 3 bases and the J gene lost 0 bases, with 6 bases spanning the gap. The germline CDR1 and CDR2 sequences are MDHEN and SYDVKM.

The J gene is TRBJ1-2, the V gene TRBV7-2; D remains ambiguous. Trimming took 5 bases from V and 2 from J, leaving 6 bases between them. Germline CDR1 and CDR2: SGHTA and FQGNSA. This CDR3 is built from 12 residues. The CDR3 nucleotides read TGTGCCAGCAGCCAGGTGAACTATGGCTACACCTTC. Translated, it gives CASSQVNYGYTF.

The chain recombines TRBV15 with TRBJ1-1, with unresolved D. The CDR3 is made up of 11 amino acids. Looked up from germline, CDR1 is LNHNV and CDR2 is YYDKDF (reference sequence). Trimming shortened V by 3 bases and J by 7 bases, and 6 bases separated the two germline ends. The CDR3 reads CATSSSSEAFF. For the CDR3, the DNA is TGTGCCACCAGCAGTAGCAGTGAAGCTTTCTTT. The entire variable domain, with the rest obtained from reference TRBV15 and TRBJ1-1, is as follows: DAMVIQNPRYQVTQFGKPVTLSCSQTLNHNVMYWYQQKSSQAPKLLFHYYDKDFNNEADTPDNFQSRRPNTSFCFLDIRSPGLGDTAMYLCATSSSSEAFFGQGTRLTVV.

This clone has a single count. The J gene is TRBJ2-7, the V gene TRBV13; D gene unclear. Germline V CDR1 and CDR2: PRHDT, FYEKMQ (reference sequence). There are 14 residues in the CDR3. Trimming stripped 1 base from V and 6 bases from J, with 13 bases between. The CDR3: CASSLVYESGEQYF. CDR3 nucleotides: TGTGCCAGCAGCTTAGTGTACGAGTCGGGCGAGCAGTACTTC.

The V and J genes are TRBV30 and TRBJ2-5; 12 nucleotides line up with TRBD2. The V segment lost 2 bases and the J segment 5 bases; nucleotides outside the gene matches: 0. This CDR3 has 13 residues. Germline V gene lookup returns CDR1 GTSNPN and CDR2 SVGIG (reference sequence). CDR3 nucleotides: TGTGCCTGGAGTACTAGCGGGGGGGAGACCCAGTACTTC. Amino acids: CAWSTSGGETQYF.